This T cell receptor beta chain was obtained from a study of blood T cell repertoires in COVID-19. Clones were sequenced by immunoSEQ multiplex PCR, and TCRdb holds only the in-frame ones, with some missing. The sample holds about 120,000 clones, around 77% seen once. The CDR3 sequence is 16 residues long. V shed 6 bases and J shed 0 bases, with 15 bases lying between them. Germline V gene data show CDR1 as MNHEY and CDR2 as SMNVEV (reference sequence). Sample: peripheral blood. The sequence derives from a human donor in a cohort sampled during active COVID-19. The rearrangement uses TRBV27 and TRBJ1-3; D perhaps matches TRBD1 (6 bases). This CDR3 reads CASSLGGPHSGNTIYF. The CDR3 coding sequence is TGTGCCAGCAGCCTCGGGGGGCCTCACTCTGGAAACACCATATATTTT.